This entry lists 30 T cell receptor beta chains sequenced from one sample in a study of shared clonotypes between healthy human individuals. TCRdb's copy holds only in-frame clones and misses some; the assay was immunoSEQ multiplex PCR. The sample lists a few million clones, 85% to 95% seen once, with approximately 0.39% in the top ten. The sequenced sample was naive CD4+ T cells from PBMCs. The subset: CD45RA+ positively selected. These TCRs come from a man younger than 35 in good health. Some clones in this sample may be carry-over from other donors' samples.

V and J are TRBV6-1 and TRBJ1-2; D ambiguous. Germline CDR1 and CDR2: MNHNS and SASEGT. V dropped 0 bases and J dropped 10 bases, with 12 bases sitting between them. The length of the CDR3 is 13 residues. CDR3 nucleotides: TGTGCCAGCAGTGAAGCGGGAGGGCTACTCTACACCTTC. It codes for CASSEAGGLLYTF.

The gene calls are TRBV11-1 and TRBJ2-7; 10 nucleotides align to TRBD2. Germline V gene sequence: CDR1 SGHAT, CDR2 FQDESV (reference sequence). V was pared by 8 bases and J by 7 bases, with 8 bases of the junction left unmatched. The CDR3 length is 13 residues. In nucleotides, the CDR3 is TGTGCCAGCGGCAGCGGGAGGGCCGGTGAGCAGTACTTC. Amino acid sequence: CASGSGRAGEQYF.

As concerns this clone: The sample carries other DNA sequences with the same CDR3. The chain has TRBV7-8 and TRBJ1-5; D is unclear. Germline V gene data show CDR1 as SGHVS and CDR2 as FQNEAQ. This CDR3 is built from 12 residues. The V and J ends lost 2 bases and 5 bases respectively, with 4 bases between them. CDR3 coding DNA: TGTGCCAGCAGCTTACGGGATCAGCCCCAGCATTTT. Amino acid sequence: CASSLRDQPQHF.

The chain recombines TRBV4-3 with TRBJ1-4, with 10 bases identical to TRBD1. J gave up 8 bases and V 3 bases, and 6 bases lay outside the gene matches. Germline loops: CDR1 LGHNA, CDR2 YSLEER. The CDR3 consists of 15 residues. This CDR3 reads CASSQTGGRGEKLFF. DNA for the CDR3: TGCGCCAGCAGCCAGACAGGGGGCAGGGGAGAAAAACTGTTTTTT.

The V and J genes are TRBV27 and TRBJ2-1; either TRBD1 or TRBD2 may supply D (5 bases each). CDR3 length equals 13 residues. Germline CDR1 is MNHEY and CDR2 is SMNVEV (reference sequence). V was cut by 0 bases and J by 11 bases, with 11 bases left in between. The CDR3, as DNA: TGTGCCAGCAGTTTATCGGGGACGGGCAAGCAGTTCTTC. Its translation: CASSLSGTGKQFF.

The chain employs TRBV5-1 and TRBJ1-2, with 7 bases identical to TRBD1. With V trimmed by 5 bases and J by 3 bases, 4 bases remained unmatched. The CDR3 is made up of 13 amino acids. Germline loops: CDR1 SGHRS, CDR2 YFSETQ. Here the CDR3 reads CASRRTGDYGYTF. In nucleotides, the CDR3 is TGCGCCAGCAGAAGGACAGGAGACTATGGCTACACCTTC.

Of note for this clone: At the DNA level, this CDR3 is encoded by other sequences in the same sample as well. The J gene is TRBJ2-1, the V gene TRBV5-1, with D possibly matching TRBD1 (6 bases). Germline values: CDR1 SGHRS, CDR2 YFSETQ. The germline V and J ends were trimmed by 0 bases and 7 bases, with 11 bases remaining between them. This CDR3 is built from 14 residues. In DNA form, the CDR3 reads TGCGCCAGCAGCTTGGCCGACAGGTATAATGAGCAGTTCTTC. Protein product: CASSLADRYNEQFF.

The chain links TRBV7-6 to TRBJ2-1; D may correspond to TRBD1 or TRBD2 (5 bases each). The CDR3 extends over 16 amino acids. The ends were cut back, 7 bases at V and 0 bases at J, with 16 bases in the middle. Germline CDR1 and CDR2: SGHVS and FNYEAQ. CDR3 region: CASTPYWGSSYNEQFF. CDR3 sequence (DNA): TGTGCCAGCACGCCGTACTGGGGGAGCTCCTACAATGAGCAGTTCTTC.

Comment on this clone: This sample includes further DNA sequences coding for the same CDR3. V gene TRBV7-2 combines with J gene TRBJ2-3, with no clear D. This CDR3 spans 12 amino acids. The germline V gene encodes CDR1 SGHTA and CDR2 FQGNSA. V lost 5 bases and J 6 bases, leaving 9 bases between the germline ends. CDR3 residues: CASSLRRDTQYF. The CDR3 DNA sequence: TGTGCCAGCAGCCTCCGTCGGGATACGCAGTATTTT.

V usage is TRBV6-1 and J usage is TRBJ1-4; D is uncertain. V dropped 2 bases and J dropped 0 bases, with 10 bases sitting between them. This CDR3 contains 16 residues. Germline values: CDR1 MNHNS, CDR2 SASEGT. CDR3 sequence: CASSEMRFSTNEKLFF. CDR3 sequence (DNA): TGTGCCAGCAGTGAAATGCGGTTTTCAACTAATGAAAAACTGTTTTTT.

This clone was counted once. The V gene is TRBV5-1, the J gene TRBJ2-3; TRBD2 matches at 14 bases. The germline V gene has CDR1 SGHRS and CDR2 YFSETQ. The CDR3 length is 18 residues. After removal of 4 bases from V and 4 bases from J, the junction contained 11 bases not matched to a gene. CDR3 protein: CASSLGTSGSNEPDTQYF. In nucleotides, the CDR3 is TGCGCCAGCAGCCTTGGGACTAGCGGGAGCAACGAACCAGATACGCAGTATTTT. Variable domain in full (rest from reference TRBV5-1 and TRBJ2-3): KAGVTQTPRYLIKTRGQQVTLSCSPISGHRSVSWYQQTPGQGLQFLFEYFSETQRNKGNFPGRFSGRQFSNSRSEMNVSTLELGDSALYLCASSLGTSGSNEPDTQYFGPGTRLTVL.

The J gene is TRBJ2-7, the V gene TRBV28; D remains ambiguous. Trimming removed 6 bases at V and 10 bases at J, with 22 bases between. CDR1 and CDR2 (germline): MDHEN, SYDVKM. The CDR3 extends over 14 amino acids. The CDR3 bases are TGTGCCAGCAGCCTGACCGGGCCCCCATTCGATCAGTACTTC. Translated, it gives CASSLTGPPFDQYF. The entire variable domain, with the rest obtained from reference TRBV28 and TRBJ2-7, is as follows: DVKVTQSSRYLVKRTGEKVFLECVQDMDHENMFWYRQDPGLGLRLIYFSYDVKMKEKGDIPEGYSVSREKKERFSLILESASTNQTSMYLCASSLTGPPFDQYFGPGTRLTVT.

The genes are TRBV14 and TRBJ2-5, with TRBD1 matching 9 bases. Germline V gene sequence: CDR1 SGHDN, CDR2 FVKESK. Trimming at V came to 7 bases and at J to 5 bases, leaving 5 bases not matched to a gene. The CDR3 is 13 residues long. CDR3 bases: TGTGCCAGCAACCGACAGGGGGTGGAGACCCAGTACTTC. This gives the protein CASNRQGVETQYF. Combining the CDR3 with reference TRBV14 and TRBJ2-5 gives the whole variable domain EAGVTQFPSHSVIEKGQTVTLRCDPISGHDNLYWYRRVMGKEIKFLLHFVKESKQDESGMPNNRFLAERTGGTYSTLKVQPAELEDSGVYFCASNRQGVETQYFGPGTRLLVL.

This rearrangement joins TRBV28 to TRBJ1-2; 8 nucleotides match TRBD1. CDR3 length: 16 amino acids. Trimming at V came to 6 bases and at J to 4 bases, leaving 13 bases not matched to a gene. Germline assignment: CDR1 MDHEN and CDR2 SYDVKM. The CDR3 spells CASSGQGPPTPYGYTF. DNA of the CDR3: TGTGCCAGCAGCGGACAGGGTCCGCCAACCCCCTATGGCTACACCTTC.

A word on this clone: At the DNA level, this CDR3 is encoded by other sequences in the same sample as well. The J gene is TRBJ1-1, the V gene TRBV28; D is unclear. CDR1 and CDR2 from the germline V gene are MDHEN and SYDVKM. The CDR3 spans 13 residues. V lost 1 base and J lost 5, with 8 bases in between. CDR3 in amino acids: CASSLYRNTEAFF. The CDR3 DNA is TGTGCCAGCAGTTTATACAGAAATACTGAAGCTTTCTTT.

The rearrangement joins TRBV7-3 to TRBJ2-1; 10 bases match TRBD1. V shed 4 bases and J 5 bases; nucleotides not matched to a gene: 8. This CDR3 has 16 amino acids. Germline V gene data show CDR1 as SGHTA and CDR2 as FQGTGA. CDR3 amino acids: CASSSSRDRGHNEQFF. DNA for the CDR3: TGTGCCAGCAGCTCTAGTAGGGACAGGGGCCACAATGAGCAGTTCTTC.

V and J are TRBV7-9 and TRBJ2-7; D uncertain. CDR3 length equals 15 residues. Deletions cut 3 bases from V and 3 bases from J, with 15 bases between. Germline-derived CDR1 and CDR2 are SEHNR and FQNEAQ (reference sequence). CDR3 sequence (DNA): TGTGCCAGCAGCTTTATCCCCCACAATAACTACGAGCAGTACTTC. This encodes CASSFIPHNNYEQYF.

The genes are TRBV7-2 and TRBJ2-1; D unclear. Deletions cut 0 bases from V and 6 bases from J, with 12 bases between. Germline V lookup: CDR1 SGHTA, CDR2 FQGNSA. This CDR3 has 15 residues. The DNA for the CDR3 is TGTGCCAGCAGCTTAGCGTCATTACTTCCCAATGAGCAGTTCTTC. Its translation is CASSLASLLPNEQFF.

Comments on this clone: The same CDR3 is also encoded by other DNA sequences in this sample. The V gene is TRBV9, the J gene TRBJ2-1; 7 nucleotides line up with TRBD2. Trimming at V came to 2 bases and at J to 1 base, leaving 3 bases not matched to a gene. Per germline, CDR1 SGDLS and CDR2 YYNGEE. CDR3 length equals 15 residues. The CDR3 region is CASSVAGVSYNEQFF. The CDR3 DNA is TGTGCCAGCAGCGTGGCGGGAGTGTCCTACAATGAGCAGTTCTTC.

This chain uses TRBV5-6 with TRBJ2-3; D gene unclear. The germline V gene has CDR1 SGHDT and CDR2 YYEEEE. With 0 bases removed from V and 6 bases from J, the gap between germline ends came to 8 bases. This CDR3 spans 13 amino acids. CDR3 in amino acids: CASSLGPTDTQYF. CDR3 bases: TGTGCCAGCAGCTTGGGACCTACCGATACGCAGTATTTT.

This rearrangement joins TRBV7-3 to TRBJ2-2, with D tentatively TRBD2 (5 bases). The CDR3 has 16 residues. The V end lost 4 bases, the J end lost 4 bases, and 16 bases lay between the germline ends. The germline gives CDR1 SGHTA, CDR2 FQGTGA. The CDR3 region has the DNA TGTGCCAGCAGCTCGACTGGGAGATACGGCACCGGGGAGCTGTTTTTT. This gives the protein CASSSTGRYGTGELFF.

The chain combines TRBV27 with TRBJ1-4, with 10 bases aligning to TRBD1. J lost 2 bases, V lost 5 bases, and 8 bases had no gene match. The CDR3 has 17 residues. The germline V gene has CDR1 MNHEY and CDR2 SMNVEV (reference sequence). DNA of the CDR3: TGTGCCAGCAGTCCCCGGGACAGGGGTACGACTAATGAAAAACTGTTTTTT. Protein product: CASSPRDRGTTNEKLFF. The variable domain in full, completed from reference TRBV27 and TRBJ1-4, reads EAQVTQNPRYLITVTGKKLTVTCSQNMNHEYMSWYRQDPGLGLRQIYYSMNVEVTDKGDVPEGYKVSRKEKRNFPLILESPSPNQTSLYFCASSPRDRGTTNEKLFFGSGTQLSVL.

The V and J genes are TRBV7-2 and TRBJ2-3; the match to TRBD2 covers 9 bases. V was pared by 1 base and J by 5 bases, with 10 bases of the junction left unmatched. The CDR3 loop spans 17 amino acids. The germline CDR1 and CDR2 sequences are SGHTA and FQGNSA. CDR3 residues: CASSLVAFAGGRDTQYF. In DNA, the CDR3 is TGTGCCAGCAGCTTAGTGGCTTTTGCGGGAGGGCGAGATACGCAGTATTTT.

This chain uses TRBV4-1 with TRBJ2-5; 7 nucleotides line up with TRBD1. J was trimmed by 4 bases and V by 3 bases; bases with no gene match: 11. CDR1 and CDR2 from the germline V gene are MGHRA and YSYEKL. The CDR3 contains 16 residues. The CDR3 DNA reads as TGCGCCAGCAGCCAGCGAATCGGGACAGTTGGAGAGACCCAGTACTTC. The encoded protein is CASSQRIGTVGETQYF.

The V and J genes are TRBV4-1 and TRBJ2-7; no clear D gene. Looked up from germline, CDR1 is MGHRA and CDR2 is YSYEKL. The CDR3 spans 16 residues. V was clipped by 3 bases and J by 0 bases, with 15 bases between them. The CDR3: CASSHPTQLSSYEQYF. The CDR3 region has the DNA TGCGCCAGCAGCCACCCTACCCAGTTGAGCTCCTACGAGCAGTACTTC.

The genes are TRBV30 and TRBJ1-5; possible D gene TRBD1, 6 bases. This CDR3 region has 14 residues. Deletions cut 5 bases from V and 6 bases from J, with 17 bases between. CDR1 is GTSNPN and CDR2 is SVGIG in the germline V gene (reference sequence). CDR3 nucleotide sequence: TGTGCCTGGTCGACAGGCAATCAGGGTCAGCCCCAGCATTTT. As protein: CAWSTGNQGQPQHF. Combining the CDR3 with reference TRBV30 and TRBJ1-5 gives the whole variable domain SQTIHQWPATLVQPVGSPLSLECTVEGTSNPNLYWYRQAAGRGLQLLFYSVGIGQISSEVPQNLSASRPQDRQFILSSKKLLLSDSGFYLCAWSTGNQGQPQHFGDGTRLSIL.

The gene calls are TRBV6-5 and TRBJ2-7; 7 bases are a match to TRBD2. Germline V gene sequence: CDR1 MNHEY, CDR2 SVGAGI. CDR3 length equals 14 residues. Germline trimming cut 6 bases from V and 2 bases from J; bases unmatched to any gene: 7. DNA of the CDR3: TGTGCCAGCAGCCGGACTAGACAAACCTACGAGCAGTACTTC. Translation: CASSRTRQTYEQYF.

V and J are TRBV5-1 and TRBJ1-4, with D unclear. Looked up from germline, CDR1 is SGHRS and CDR2 is YFSETQ. V lost 4 bases and J 8 bases, leaving 15 bases between the germline ends. This CDR3 region has 14 residues. CDR3 coding DNA: TGCGCCAGCAGCATAGCAGGCCCGGGAGAAAAACTGTTTTTT. Amino acids: CASSIAGPGEKLFF.

The chain combines TRBV29-1 with TRBJ1-3; TRBD1 is a possible D gene (5 bases). The V end was cut by 6 bases, the J end by 7 bases, with 16 bases between. From germline, CDR1 is SQVTM and CDR2 ANQGSEA. This CDR3 spans 13 amino acids. The CDR3 nucleotides read TGCAGCGTCGGAGGGGTAACTCCTAACACCATATATTTT. Its protein is CSVGGVTPNTIYF.

V is TRBV14 and J is TRBJ2-1; no reliable D call. Germline V gene lookup returns CDR1 SGHDN and CDR2 FVKESK. Between the trimmed V and J ends, which lost 4 bases and 5 bases, there was a span of 18 bases. The CDR3 spans 16 residues. The CDR3, as DNA: TGTGCCAGCAGCCCCCCCGCGTTCCGAGGCCACAATGAGCAGTTCTTC. Encoded protein: CASSPPAFRGHNEQFF.